This is a list of T cell receptor beta chains from one sample in a study of control samples from healthy donors and cancer patients. Sequencing was performed with immunoSEQ multiplex PCR; in TCRdb, only in-frame clones are kept and a portion is missing. The profile covers 170,000 or so clones, with 91% appearing a single time and 2% to 2.5% taken by the ten largest. The sequenced sample consisted of blood. These receptors were collected from a woman between 40 and 50 years old in good health. Both conserved end residues are trimmed from each CDR3. Clone size is not always given. Where it is, it says once, few, many or a class for expanded clones.

abundance | j_gene | v_gene | len | CDR3aa
NA | TRBJ1-3 | TRBV11-2 | 13 | ASSLIQDSGNTIY
once | TRBJ2-5 | TRBV4-1 | 13 | ASSQVASGGETQY
NA | TRBJ1-1 | TRBV6-5 | 11 | ASSMVSLSEAF
NA | TRBJ1-1 | TRBV5-1 | 15 | ASSLRDGSRGQTEAF
NA | TRBJ2-1 | TRBV27 | 17 | ASSSLAGGNLLSYNEQF
NA | TRBJ2-1 | TRBV5-1 | 10 | ASSLDSHEQF
NA | TRBJ2-7 | TRBV4-1 | 13 | ASSQEVLGGYEQY
NA | TRBJ1-5 | TRBV7-9 | 13 | ASSLGEVGTQPQH
NA | TRBJ1-1 | TRBV27 | 13 | ASSQGRQTNTEAF
NA | TRBJ1-1 | TRBV7-9 | 14 | ASSPFGEGRYTEAF
NA | TRBJ1-2 | TRBV11-3 | 7 | ARGVSYT
NA | TRBJ1-3 | TRBV12-5 | 14 | ASAFYRLSSGNTIY
NA | TRBJ1-2 | TRBV6-5 | 13 | ASTLATESYYGYT
few | TRBJ2-1 | TRBV7-2 | 13 | ASSLVGATYNEQF
NA | TRBJ1-2 | TRBV6-1 | 12 | ASSEGARVNGYT
NA | TRBJ2-1 | TRBV19 | 13 | ASSTQRGEIGEQF
NA | TRBJ2-5 | TRBV19 | 13 | ASRPPPGYGETQY
NA | TRBJ1-6 | TRBV6-5 | 12 | ASRPGPDNSPLH
NA | TRBJ1-1 | TRBV18 | 10 | ASSWGGTEAF
few | TRBJ1-5 | TRBV10-3 | 11 | ATDSNSNQPQH
once | TRBJ2-7 | TRBV11-2 | 14 | ASSLEPGLNSYEQY
NA | TRBJ2-3 | TRBV6-6 | 10 | ASSPRTDTQY
NA | TRBJ1-1 | TRBV19 | 12 | ASSIVGGNTEAF
NA | TRBJ2-3 | TRBV9 | 11 | ASSVGAGDTQY
NA | TRBJ2-7 | TRBV10-3 | 13 | AISELGPAAYEQY
NA | TRBJ2-7 | TRBV9 | 15 | ASSAGFSGGQPYEQY
few | TRBJ1-5 | TRBV2 | 12 | ASSKTGAEQPQH
NA | TRBJ1-2 | TRBV12-3/TRBV12-4 | 10 | ASSPRAGGYT
NA | TRBJ2-7 | TRBV6-5 | 11 | ASSDPGNYEQY
NA | TRBJ1-6 | TRBV28 | 13 | ASSLMAGGSSPLH
NA | TRBJ1-4 | TRBV11-2 | 13 | ASSLGGGVREKLF
NA | TRBJ2-3 | TRBV6-5 | 12 | ASRVNRVSDTQY
NA | TRBJ1-1 | TRBV18 | 15 | ASSPSLGQALNTEAF
few | TRBJ1-4 | TRBV4-1 | 11 | ASSHEGDEKLF
NA | TRBJ1-1 | TRBV15 | 9 | ATSVGAEAF
NA | TRBJ1-5 | TRBV19 | 14 | ASSIGGGAQYQPQH
NA | TRBJ2-2 | TRBV6-6 | 12 | ASSHPQFTGELF
NA | TRBJ2-7 | TRBV6-1 | 12 | ASSEWVGQNEQY
NA | TRBJ1-2 | TRBV3-1/TRBV3-2 | 11 | ASSQGGTGGYT
NA | TRBJ2-7 | TRBV19 | 13 | ASSIGDSGGSEQY
NA | TRBJ1-5 | TRBV18 | 12 | ASSTEGYDQPQH
NA | TRBJ2-1 | TRBV20-1 | 14 | SASEGLAGSYNEQF
NA | TRBJ2-3 | TRBV24-1 | 10 | ATSDVGDTQY
NA | TRBJ1-5 | TRBV12-3/TRBV12-4 | 10 | ASKGDATAQH
NA | TRBJ1-6 | TRBV4-1 | 12 | ASSAVGGSSPLH